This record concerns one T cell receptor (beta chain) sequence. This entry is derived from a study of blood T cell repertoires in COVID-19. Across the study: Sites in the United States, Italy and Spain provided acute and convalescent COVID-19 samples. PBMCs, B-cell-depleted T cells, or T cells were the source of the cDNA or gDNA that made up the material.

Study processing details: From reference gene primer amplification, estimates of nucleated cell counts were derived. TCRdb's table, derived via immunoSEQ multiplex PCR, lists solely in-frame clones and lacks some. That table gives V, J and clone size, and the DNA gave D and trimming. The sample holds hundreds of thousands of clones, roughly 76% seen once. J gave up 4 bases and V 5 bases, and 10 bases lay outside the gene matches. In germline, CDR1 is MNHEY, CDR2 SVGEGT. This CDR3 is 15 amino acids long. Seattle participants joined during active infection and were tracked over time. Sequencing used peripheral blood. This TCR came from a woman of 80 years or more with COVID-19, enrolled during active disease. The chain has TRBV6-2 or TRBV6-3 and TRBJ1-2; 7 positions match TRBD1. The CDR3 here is CASSGDGTEVYGYTF. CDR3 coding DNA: TGTGCCAGCAGTGGAGACGGGACAGAGGTCTATGGCTACACCTTC.